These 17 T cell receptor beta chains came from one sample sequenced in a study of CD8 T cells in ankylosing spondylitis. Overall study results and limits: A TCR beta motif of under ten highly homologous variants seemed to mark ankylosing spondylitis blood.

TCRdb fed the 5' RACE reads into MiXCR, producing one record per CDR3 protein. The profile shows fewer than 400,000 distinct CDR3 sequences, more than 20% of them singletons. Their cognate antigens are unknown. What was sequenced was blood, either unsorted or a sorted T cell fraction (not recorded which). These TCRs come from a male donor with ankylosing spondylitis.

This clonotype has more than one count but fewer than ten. CDR3 in amino acids: CASSLESGAYSGNTIYF. CDR3 sequence (DNA): TGCGCCAGCAGCTTGGAGTCCGGGGCCTACTCTGGAAACACCATATATTTT. The chain has TRBV5-1 and TRBJ1-3; D perhaps matches TRBD1 (5 bases). Trimming stripped 0 bases from V and 0 bases from J, with 13 bases between. The CDR3 length is 17 residues. The germline V gene encodes CDR1 SGHRS and CDR2 YFSETQ.

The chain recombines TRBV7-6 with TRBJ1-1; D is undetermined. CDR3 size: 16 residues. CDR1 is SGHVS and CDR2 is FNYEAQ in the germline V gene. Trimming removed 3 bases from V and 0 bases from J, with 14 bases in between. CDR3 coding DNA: TGTGCCAGCAGCTTGACCAGAAGTACGGTGAACACTGAAGCTTTCTTT. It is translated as CASSLTRSTVNTEAFF. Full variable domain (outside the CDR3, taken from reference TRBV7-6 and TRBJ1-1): GAGVSQSPRYKVTKRGQDVALRCDPISGHVSLYWYRQALGQGPEFLTYFNYEAQQDKSGLPNDRFSAERPEGSISTLTIQRTEQRDSAMYRCASSLTRSTVNTEAFFGQGTRLTVV.

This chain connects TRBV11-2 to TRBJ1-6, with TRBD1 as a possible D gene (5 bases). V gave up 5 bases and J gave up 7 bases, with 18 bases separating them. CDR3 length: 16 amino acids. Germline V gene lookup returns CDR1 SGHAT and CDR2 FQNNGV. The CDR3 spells CASSHGASGSNSPLHF. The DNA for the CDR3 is TGTGCCAGCAGCCATGGGGCCTCAGGTTCCAATTCACCCCTCCACTTT.

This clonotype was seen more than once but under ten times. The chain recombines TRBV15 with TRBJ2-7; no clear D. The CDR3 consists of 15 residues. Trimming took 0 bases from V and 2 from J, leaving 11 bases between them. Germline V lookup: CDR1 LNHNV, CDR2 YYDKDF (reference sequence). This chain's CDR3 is CATSRDRALTYEQYF. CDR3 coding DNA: TGTGCCACCAGCAGAGATCGGGCCTTGACCTACGAGCAGTACTTC.

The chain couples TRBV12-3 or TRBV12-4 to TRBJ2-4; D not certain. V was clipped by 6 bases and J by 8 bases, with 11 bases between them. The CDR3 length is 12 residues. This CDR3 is CASSDRAYIQYF. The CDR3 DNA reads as TGTGCCAGCAGCGACCGGGCGTACATTCAGTACTTC.

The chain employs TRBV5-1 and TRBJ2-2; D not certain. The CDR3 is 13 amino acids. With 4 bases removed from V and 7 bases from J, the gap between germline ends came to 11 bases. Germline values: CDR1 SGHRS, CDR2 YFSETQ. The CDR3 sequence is CASSIRKDGELFF. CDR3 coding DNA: TGCGCCAGCAGCATCAGGAAGGACGGGGAGCTGTTTTTT.

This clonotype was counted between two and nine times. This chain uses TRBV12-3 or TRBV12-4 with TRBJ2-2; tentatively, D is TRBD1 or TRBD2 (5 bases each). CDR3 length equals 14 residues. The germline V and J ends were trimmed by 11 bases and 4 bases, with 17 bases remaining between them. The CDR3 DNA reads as TGTGCCGCAGACGACCGGGACGCCACCGGGGAGCTGTTTTTT. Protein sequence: CAADDRDATGELFF.

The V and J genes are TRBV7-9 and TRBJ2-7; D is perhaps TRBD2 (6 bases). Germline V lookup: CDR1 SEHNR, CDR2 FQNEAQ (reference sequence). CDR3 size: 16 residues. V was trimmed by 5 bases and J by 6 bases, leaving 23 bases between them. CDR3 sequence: CASSPPALATLGEQYF. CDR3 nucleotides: TGTGCCAGCAGCCCTCCCGCTCTAGCGACCTTGGGCGAGCAGTACTTC. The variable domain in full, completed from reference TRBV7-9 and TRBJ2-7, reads DTGVSQNPRHKITKRGQNVTFRCDPISEHNRLYWYRQTLGQGPEFLTYFQNEAQLEKSRLLSDRFSAERPKGSFSTLEIQRTEQGDSAMYLCASSPPALATLGEQYFGPGTRLTVT.

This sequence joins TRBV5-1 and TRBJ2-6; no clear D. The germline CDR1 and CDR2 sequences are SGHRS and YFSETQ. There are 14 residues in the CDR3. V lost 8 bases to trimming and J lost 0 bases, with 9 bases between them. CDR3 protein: CASRPGSGANVLTF. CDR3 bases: TGCGCCAGTAGGCCCGGCTCTGGGGCCAACGTCCTGACTTTC.

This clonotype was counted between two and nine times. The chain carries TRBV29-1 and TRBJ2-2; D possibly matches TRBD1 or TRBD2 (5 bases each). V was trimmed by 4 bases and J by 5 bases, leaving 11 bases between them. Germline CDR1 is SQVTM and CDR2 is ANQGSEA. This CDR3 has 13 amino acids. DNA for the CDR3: TGCAGCGTTGTGGGGGTTCCGACCGGGGAGCTGTTTTTT. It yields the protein CSVVGVPTGELFF.

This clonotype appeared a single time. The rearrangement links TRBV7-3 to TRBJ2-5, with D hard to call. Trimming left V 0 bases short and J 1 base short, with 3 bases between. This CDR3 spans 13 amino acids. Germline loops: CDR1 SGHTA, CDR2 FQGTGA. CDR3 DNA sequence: TGTGCCAGCAGCTTAACCGCCCAAGAGACCCAGTACTTC. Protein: CASSLTAQETQYF.

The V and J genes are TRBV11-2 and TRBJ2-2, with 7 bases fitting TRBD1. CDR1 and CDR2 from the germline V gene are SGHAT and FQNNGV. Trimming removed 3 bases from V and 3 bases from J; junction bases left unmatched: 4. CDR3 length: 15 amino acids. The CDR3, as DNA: TGTGCCAGCAGCTTGACAGGGTCCTACACCGGGGAGCTGTTTTTT. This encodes CASSLTGSYTGELFF. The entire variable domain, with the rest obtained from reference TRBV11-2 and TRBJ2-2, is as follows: EAGVAQSPRYKIIEKRQSVAFWCNPISGHATLYWYQQILGQGPKLLIQFQNNGVVDDSQLPKDRFSAERLKGVDSTLKIQPAKLEDSAVYLCASSLTGSYTGELFFGEGSRLTVL.

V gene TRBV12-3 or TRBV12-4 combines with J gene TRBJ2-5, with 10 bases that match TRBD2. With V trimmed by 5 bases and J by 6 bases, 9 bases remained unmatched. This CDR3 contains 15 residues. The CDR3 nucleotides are TGTGCCAGCAGTCCTATCAGCGGGAGGGGAAAGACCCAGTACTTC. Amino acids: CASSPISGRGKTQYF.

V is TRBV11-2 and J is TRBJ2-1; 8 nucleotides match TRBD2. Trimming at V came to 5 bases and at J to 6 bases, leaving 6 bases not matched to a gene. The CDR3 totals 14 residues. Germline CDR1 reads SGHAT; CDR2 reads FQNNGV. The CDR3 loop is CASSREGISNEQFF. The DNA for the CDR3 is TGTGCCAGCAGCCGGGAGGGAATTTCCAATGAGCAGTTCTTC.

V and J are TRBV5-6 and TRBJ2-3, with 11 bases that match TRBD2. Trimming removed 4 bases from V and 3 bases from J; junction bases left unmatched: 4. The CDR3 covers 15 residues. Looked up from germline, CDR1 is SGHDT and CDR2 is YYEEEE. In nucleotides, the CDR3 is TGTGCCAGCAGCACACTAGCGGGAGTGACAGATACGCAGTATTTT. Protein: CASSTLAGVTDTQYF.

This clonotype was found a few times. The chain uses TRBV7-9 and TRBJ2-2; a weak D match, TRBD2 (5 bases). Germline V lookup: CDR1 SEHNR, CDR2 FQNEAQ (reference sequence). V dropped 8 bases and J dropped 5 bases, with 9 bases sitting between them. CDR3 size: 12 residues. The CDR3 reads CASRTPTGELFF. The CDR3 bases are TGTGCCAGCCGGACTCCTACCGGGGAGCTGTTTTTT.

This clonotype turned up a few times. The CDR3 DNA reads TGCAGTGCTAAGGACGGAGTTAACTATGGCTACACCTTC. Protein sequence: CSAKDGVNYGYTF. The rearrangement links TRBV20-1 to TRBJ1-2; D uncertain. Trimming shortened V by 4 bases and J by 1 base, and 10 bases separated the two germline ends. There are 13 residues in the CDR3. Germline CDR1 and CDR2: DFQATT and SNEGSKA (reference sequence).